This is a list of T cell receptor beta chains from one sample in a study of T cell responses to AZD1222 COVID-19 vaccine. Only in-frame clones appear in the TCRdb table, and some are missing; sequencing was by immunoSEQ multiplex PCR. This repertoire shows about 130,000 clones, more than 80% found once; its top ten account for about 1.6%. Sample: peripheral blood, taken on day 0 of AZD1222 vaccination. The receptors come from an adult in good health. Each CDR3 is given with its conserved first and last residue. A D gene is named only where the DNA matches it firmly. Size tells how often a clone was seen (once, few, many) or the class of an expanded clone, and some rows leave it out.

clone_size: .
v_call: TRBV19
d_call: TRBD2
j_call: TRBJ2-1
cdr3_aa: CASKSGRGYNEQFF
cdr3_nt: TGTGCCAGTAAGAGCGGGAGGGGGTACAATGAGCAGTTCTTC

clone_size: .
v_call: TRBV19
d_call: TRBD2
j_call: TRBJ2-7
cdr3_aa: CASSNQLGAGSYEQYF
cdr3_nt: TGTGCCAGTAGTAATCAGCTAGGAGCGGGGTCCTACGAGCAGTACTTC

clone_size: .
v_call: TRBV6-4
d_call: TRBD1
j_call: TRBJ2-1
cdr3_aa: CASSDSGGAGYNEQFF
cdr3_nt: TGTGCCAGCAGTGACTCAGGGGGCGCGGGTTACAATGAGCAGTTCTTC

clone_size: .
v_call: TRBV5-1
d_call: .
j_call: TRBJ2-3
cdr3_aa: CASREMEIYTDTQYF
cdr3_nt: TGCGCCAGCAGAGAGATGGAGATATATACAGATACGCAGTATTTT

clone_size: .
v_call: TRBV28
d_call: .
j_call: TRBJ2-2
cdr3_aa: CASSLNTGELFF
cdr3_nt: TGTGCCAGCAGCCTGAACACCGGGGAGCTGTTTTTT

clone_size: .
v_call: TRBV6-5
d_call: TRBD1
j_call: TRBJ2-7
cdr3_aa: CAIPSGQGSYEQYF
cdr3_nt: TGTGCCATTCCTTCGGGACAGGGTTCCTACGAGCAGTACTTC

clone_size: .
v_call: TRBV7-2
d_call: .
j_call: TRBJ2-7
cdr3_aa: CASSLGQGSKYEQYF
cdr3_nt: TGTGCCAGCAGCTTAGGGCAGGGGAGCAAGTACGAGCAGTACTTC

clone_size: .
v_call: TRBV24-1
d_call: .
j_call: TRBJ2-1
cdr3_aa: CATSDLQVAGNSDEQFF
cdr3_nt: TGTGCCACCAGTGATTTGCAAGTGGCGGGAAATAGCGATGAGCAGTTCTTC

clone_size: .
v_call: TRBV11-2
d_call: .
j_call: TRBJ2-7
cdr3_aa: CASSSAFEQYF
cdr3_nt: TGTGCCAGCAGCTCTGCATTCGAGCAGTACTTC

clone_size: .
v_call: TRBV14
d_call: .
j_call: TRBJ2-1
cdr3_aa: CASTRGTVYNEQFF
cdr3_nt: TGTGCCAGCACCCGGGGGACAGTCTACAATGAGCAGTTCTTC

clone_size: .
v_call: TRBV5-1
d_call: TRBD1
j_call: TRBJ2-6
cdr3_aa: CASSTDRGRGTGANVLTF
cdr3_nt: TGCGCCAGCAGCACTGACAGGGGGCGAGGGACTGGGGCCAACGTCCTGACTTTC

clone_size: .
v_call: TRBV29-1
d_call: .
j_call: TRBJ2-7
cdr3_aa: CSALTIWEQYF
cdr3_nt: TGCAGCGCCCTCACTATATGGGAGCAGTACTTC

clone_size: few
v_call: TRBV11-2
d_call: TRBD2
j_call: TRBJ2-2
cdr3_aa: CASSLREAGELFF
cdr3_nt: TGTGCCAGCAGCTTACGGGAGGCCGGGGAGCTGTTTTTT

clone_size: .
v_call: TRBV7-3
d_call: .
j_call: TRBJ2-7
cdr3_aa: CASSPNSYEQYF
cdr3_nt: TGTGCCAGCAGCCCCAACTCCTACGAGCAGTACTTC

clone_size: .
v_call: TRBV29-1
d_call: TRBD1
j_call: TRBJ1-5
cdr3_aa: CSVGTGENQPQHF
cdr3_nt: TGCAGCGTTGGGACAGGGGAAAATCAGCCCCAGCATTTT

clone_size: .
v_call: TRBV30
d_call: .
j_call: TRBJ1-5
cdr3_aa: CAWSGQNQPQHF
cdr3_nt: TGTGCCTGGAGTGGCCAGAATCAGCCCCAGCATTTT

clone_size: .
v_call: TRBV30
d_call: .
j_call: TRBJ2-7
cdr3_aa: CAWSPRTAFYEQYF
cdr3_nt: TGTGCCTGGAGTCCCCGGACAGCATTCTACGAGCAGTACTTC

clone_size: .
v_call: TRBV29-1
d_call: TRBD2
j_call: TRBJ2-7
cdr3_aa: CSVATSGRYEQYF
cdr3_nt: TGCAGCGTAGCGACTAGCGGGAGATACGAGCAGTACTTC

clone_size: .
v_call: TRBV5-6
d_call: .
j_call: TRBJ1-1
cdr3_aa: CASSLAVGEAFF
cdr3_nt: TGTGCCAGCAGCTTGGCCGTGGGCGAAGCTTTCTTT

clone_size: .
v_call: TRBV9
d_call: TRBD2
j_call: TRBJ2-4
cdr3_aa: CASSAGAGSKNIQYF
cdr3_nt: TGTGCCAGCAGTGCCGGAGCGGGGTCCAAAAACATTCAGTACTTC

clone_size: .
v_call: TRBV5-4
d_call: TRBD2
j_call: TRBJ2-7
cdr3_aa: CASSSPGTSGSSYEQYF
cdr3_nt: TGTGCCAGCAGCTCCCCGGGGACTAGCGGGAGTTCCTACGAGCAGTACTTC

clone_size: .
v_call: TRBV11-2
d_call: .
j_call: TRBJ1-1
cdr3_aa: CASSFGQSFQNTEAFF
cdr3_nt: TGTGCCAGCAGCTTTGGACAATCCTTTCAAAACACTGAAGCTTTCTTT

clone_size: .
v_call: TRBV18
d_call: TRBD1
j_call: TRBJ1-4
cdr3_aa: CASSPAGGGTNEKLFF
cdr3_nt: TGTGCCAGCTCACCTGCAGGGGGCGGGACTAATGAAAAACTGTTTTTT

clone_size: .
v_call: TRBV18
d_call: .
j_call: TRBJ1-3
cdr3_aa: CASSPGFSRLGVSGNTIYF
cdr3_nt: TGTGCCAGCTCACCAGGGTTCTCACGCCTCGGGGTCTCTGGAAACACCATATATTTT